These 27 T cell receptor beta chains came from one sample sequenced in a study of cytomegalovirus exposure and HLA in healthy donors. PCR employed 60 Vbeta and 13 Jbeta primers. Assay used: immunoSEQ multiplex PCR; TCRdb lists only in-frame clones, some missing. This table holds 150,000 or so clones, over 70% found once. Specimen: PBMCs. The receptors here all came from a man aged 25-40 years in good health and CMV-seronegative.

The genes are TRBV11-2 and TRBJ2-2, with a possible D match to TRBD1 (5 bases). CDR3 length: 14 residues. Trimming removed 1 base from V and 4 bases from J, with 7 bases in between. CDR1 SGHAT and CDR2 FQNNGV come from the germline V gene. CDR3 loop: CASSLGRVTGELFF. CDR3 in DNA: TGTGCCAGCAGCTTAGGCAGGGTCACCGGGGAGCTGTTTTTT.

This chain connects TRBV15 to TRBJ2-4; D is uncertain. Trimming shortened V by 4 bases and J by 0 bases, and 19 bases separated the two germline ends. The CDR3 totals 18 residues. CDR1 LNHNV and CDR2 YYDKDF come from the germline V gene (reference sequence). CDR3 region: CATSMEKATELAKNIQYF. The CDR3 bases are TGTGCCACCAGCATGGAAAAAGCGACTGAGCTAGCCAAAAACATTCAGTACTTC.

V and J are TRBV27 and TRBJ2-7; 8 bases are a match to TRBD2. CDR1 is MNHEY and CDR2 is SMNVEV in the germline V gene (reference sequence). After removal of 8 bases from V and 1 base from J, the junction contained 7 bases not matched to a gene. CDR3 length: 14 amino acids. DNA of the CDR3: TGTGCCAGCGGGCGACTAGCGTTTTCCTACGAGCAGTACTTC. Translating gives CASGRLAFSYEQYF.

CDR3 loop: CASISGGHTNTEAFF. As DNA, the CDR3 is TGTGCCAGTATCTCTGGCGGGCATACTAACACTGAAGCTTTCTTT. This chain joins TRBV19 and TRBJ1-1, with unresolved D. V was clipped by 7 bases and J by 2 bases, with 17 bases between them. Germline loops: CDR1 LNHDA, CDR2 SQIVND (reference sequence). The CDR3 loop spans 15 amino acids.

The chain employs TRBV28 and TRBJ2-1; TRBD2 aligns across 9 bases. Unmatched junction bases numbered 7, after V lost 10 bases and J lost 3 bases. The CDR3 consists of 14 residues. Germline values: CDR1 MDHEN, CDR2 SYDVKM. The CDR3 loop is CAITAGGNYNEQFF. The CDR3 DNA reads TGTGCCATCACAGCGGGAGGAAACTACAATGAGCAGTTCTTC.

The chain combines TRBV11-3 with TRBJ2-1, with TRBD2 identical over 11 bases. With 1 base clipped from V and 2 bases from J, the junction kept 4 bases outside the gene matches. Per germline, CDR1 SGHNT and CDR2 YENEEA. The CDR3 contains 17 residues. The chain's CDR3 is CASSLAPTSGTYNEQFF. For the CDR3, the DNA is TGTGCCAGCAGCTTAGCTCCGACTAGCGGGACCTACAATGAGCAGTTCTTC.

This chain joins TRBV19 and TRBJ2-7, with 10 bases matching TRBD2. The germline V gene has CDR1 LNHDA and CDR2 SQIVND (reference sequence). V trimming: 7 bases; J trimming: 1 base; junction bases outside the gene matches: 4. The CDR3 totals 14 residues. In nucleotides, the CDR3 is TGTGCCAGTACCCTAGCGGGAGAGTCCTACGAGCAGTACTTC. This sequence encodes CASTLAGESYEQYF. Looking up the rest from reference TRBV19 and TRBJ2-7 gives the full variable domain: DGGITQSPKYLFRKEGQNVTLSCEQNLNHDAMYWYRQDPGQGLRLIYYSQIVNDFQKGDIAEGYSVSREKKESFPLTVTSAQKNPTAFYLCASTLAGESYEQYFGPGTRLTVT.

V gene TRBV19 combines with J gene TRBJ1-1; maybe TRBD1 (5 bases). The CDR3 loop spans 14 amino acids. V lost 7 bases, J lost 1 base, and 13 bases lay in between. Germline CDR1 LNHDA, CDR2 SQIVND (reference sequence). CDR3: CASTRRDRNTEAFF. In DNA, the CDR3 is TGTGCCAGTACGCGCCGAGACAGGAACACTGAAGCTTTCTTT.

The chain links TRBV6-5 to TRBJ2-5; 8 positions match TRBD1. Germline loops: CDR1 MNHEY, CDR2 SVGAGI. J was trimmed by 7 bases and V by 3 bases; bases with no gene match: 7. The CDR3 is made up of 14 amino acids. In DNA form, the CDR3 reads TGTGCCAGCAGTTATGGCAGGGGGCTCGTGACCCAGTACTTC. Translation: CASSYGRGLVTQYF.

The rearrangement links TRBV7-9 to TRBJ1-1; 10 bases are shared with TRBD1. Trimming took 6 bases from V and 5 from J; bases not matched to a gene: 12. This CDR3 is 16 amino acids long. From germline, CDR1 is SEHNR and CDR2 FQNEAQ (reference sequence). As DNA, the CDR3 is TGTGCCAGCAGTCATCTTGCGGGACAGGGGAATACTGAAGCTTTCTTT. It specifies CASSHLAGQGNTEAFF.

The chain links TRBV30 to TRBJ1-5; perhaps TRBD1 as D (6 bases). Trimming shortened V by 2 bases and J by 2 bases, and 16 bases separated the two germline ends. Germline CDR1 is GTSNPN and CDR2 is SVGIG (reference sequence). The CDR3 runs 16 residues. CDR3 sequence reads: CAWSKRGAGGNQPQHF. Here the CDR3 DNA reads TGTGCCTGGAGTAAACGGGGGGCCGGAGGCAATCAGCCCCAGCATTTT.

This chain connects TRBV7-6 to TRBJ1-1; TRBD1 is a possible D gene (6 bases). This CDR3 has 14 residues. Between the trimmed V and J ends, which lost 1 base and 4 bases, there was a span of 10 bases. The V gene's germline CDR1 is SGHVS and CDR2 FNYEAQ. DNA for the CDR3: TGTGCCAGCAGCTTAGGGGGGCCGGGCACTGAAGCTTTCTTT. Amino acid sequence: CASSLGGPGTEAFF.

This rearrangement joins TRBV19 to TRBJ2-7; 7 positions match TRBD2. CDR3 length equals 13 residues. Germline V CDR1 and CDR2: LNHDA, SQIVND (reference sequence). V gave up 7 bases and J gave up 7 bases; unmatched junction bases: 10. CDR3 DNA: TGTGCCAGTACCCCTCAGGGCGGGGGTGAGCAGTACTTC. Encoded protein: CASTPQGGGEQYF.

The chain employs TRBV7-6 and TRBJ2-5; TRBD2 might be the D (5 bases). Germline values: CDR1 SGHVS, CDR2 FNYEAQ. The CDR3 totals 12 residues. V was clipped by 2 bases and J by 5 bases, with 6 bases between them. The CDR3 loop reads CASSLWRETQYF. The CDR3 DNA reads TGTGCCAGCAGCTTATGGAGGGAGACCCAGTACTTC.

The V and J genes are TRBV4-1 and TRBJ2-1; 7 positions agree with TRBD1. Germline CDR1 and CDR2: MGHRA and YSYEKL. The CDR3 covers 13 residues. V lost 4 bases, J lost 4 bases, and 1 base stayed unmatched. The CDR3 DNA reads TGCGCCAGCAGCCGGGGACAGTACAATGAGCAGTTCTTC. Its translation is CASSRGQYNEQFF.

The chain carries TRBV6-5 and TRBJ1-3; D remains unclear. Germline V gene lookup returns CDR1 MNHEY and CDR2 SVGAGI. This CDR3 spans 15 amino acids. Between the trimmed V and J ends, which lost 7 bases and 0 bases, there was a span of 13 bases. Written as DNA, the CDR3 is TGTGCCAGCACTGCTTATCCGAGCTCTGGAAACACCATATATTTT. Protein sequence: CASTAYPSSGNTIYF.

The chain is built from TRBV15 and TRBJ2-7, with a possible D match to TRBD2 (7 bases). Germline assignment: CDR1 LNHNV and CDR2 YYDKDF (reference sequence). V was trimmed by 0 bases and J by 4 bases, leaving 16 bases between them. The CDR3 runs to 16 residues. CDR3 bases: TGTGCCACCAGCAGAGATTTGGGGGGGCTCGCTTACGAGCAGTACTTC. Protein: CATSRDLGGLAYEQYF.

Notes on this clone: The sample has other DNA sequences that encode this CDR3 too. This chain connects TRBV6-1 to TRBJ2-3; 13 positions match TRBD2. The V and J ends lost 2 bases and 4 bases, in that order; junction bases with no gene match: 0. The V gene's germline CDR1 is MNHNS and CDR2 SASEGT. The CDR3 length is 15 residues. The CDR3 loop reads CASSETSGGADTQYF. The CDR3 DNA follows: TGTGCCAGCAGTGAAACTAGCGGGGGGGCAGATACGCAGTATTTT.

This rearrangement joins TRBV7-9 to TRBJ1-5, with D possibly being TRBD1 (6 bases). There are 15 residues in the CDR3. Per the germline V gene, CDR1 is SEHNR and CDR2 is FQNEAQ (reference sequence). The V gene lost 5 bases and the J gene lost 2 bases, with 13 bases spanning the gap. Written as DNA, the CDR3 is TGTGCCAGCAGCAGGGGGATGTGGGGCAATCAGCCCCAGCATTTT. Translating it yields CASSRGMWGNQPQHF.

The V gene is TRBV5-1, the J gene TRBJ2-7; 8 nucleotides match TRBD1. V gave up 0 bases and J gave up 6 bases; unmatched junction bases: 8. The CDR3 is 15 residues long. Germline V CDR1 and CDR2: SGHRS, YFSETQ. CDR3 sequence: CASSLVAGGSGEQYF. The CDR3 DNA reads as TGCGCCAGCAGCTTGGTAGCAGGGGGCTCGGGCGAGCAGTACTTC.

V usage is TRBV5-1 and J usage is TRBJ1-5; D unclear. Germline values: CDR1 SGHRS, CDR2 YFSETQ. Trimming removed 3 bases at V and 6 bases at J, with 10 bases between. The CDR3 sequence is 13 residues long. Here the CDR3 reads CASSSTSGQPQHF. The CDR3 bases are TGCGCCAGCAGCTCTACCAGCGGTCAGCCCCAGCATTTT. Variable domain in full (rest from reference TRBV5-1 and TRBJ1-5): KAGVTQTPRYLIKTRGQQVTLSCSPISGHRSVSWYQQTPGQGLQFLFEYFSETQRNKGNFPGRFSGRQFSNSRSEMNVSTLELGDSALYLCASSSTSGQPQHFGDGTRLSIL.

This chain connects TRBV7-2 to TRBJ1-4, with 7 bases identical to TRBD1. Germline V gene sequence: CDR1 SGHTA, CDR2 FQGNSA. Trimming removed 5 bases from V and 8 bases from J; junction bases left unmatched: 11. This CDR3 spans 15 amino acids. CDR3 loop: CASSLTGSPGEKLFF. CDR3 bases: TGTGCCAGCAGCCTGACAGGGTCCCCTGGGGAAAAACTGTTTTTT.

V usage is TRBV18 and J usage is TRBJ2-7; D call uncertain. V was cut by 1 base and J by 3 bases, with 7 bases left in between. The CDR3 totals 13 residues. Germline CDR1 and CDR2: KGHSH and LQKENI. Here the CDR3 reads CASSPRRVYEQYF. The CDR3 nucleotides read TGTGCCAGCTCACCACGGAGAGTCTACGAGCAGTACTTC.

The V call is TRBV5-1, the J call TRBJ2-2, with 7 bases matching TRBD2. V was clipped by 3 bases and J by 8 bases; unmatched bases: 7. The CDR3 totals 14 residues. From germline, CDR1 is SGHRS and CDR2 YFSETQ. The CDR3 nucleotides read TGCGCCAGCAGCTCCACGCCGGGACTAGGGGAGCTGTTTTTT. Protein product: CASSSTPGLGELFF.

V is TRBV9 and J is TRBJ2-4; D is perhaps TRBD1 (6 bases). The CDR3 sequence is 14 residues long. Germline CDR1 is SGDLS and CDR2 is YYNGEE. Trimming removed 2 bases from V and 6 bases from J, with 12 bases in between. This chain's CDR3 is CASSVGQGLNIQYF. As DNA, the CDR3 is TGTGCCAGCAGCGTCGGGCAGGGGCTAAACATTCAGTACTTC.

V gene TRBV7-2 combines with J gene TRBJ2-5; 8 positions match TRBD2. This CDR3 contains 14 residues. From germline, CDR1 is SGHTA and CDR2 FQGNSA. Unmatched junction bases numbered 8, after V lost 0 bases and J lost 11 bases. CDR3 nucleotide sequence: TGTGCCAGCAGCTTAGCGATGGGACTAGAGAAGCAGTACTTC. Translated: CASSLAMGLEKQYF.

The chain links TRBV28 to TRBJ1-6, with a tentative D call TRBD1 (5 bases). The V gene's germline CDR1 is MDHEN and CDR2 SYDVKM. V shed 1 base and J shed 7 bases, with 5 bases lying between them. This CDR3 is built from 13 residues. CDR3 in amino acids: CASSLSGNSPLHF. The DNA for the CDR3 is TGTGCCAGCAGTTTATCAGGGAATTCACCCCTCCACTTT.